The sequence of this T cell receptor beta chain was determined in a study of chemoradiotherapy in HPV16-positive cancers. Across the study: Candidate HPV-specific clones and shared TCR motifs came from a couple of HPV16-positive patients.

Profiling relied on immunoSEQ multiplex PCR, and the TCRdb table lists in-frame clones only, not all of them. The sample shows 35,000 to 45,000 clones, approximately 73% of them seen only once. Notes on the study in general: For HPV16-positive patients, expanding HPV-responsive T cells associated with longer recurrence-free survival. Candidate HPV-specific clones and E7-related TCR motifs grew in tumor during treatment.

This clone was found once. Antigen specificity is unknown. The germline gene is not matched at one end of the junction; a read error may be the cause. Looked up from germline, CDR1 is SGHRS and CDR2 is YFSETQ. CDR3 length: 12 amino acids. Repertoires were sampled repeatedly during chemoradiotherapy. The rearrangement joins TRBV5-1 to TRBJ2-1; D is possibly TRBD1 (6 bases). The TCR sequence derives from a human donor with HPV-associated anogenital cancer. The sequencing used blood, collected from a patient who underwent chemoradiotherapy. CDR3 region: CASSPDSPGLIF. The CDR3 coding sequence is TGCGCCAGCAGTCCGGACAGCCCTGGGTTGATCTTC.